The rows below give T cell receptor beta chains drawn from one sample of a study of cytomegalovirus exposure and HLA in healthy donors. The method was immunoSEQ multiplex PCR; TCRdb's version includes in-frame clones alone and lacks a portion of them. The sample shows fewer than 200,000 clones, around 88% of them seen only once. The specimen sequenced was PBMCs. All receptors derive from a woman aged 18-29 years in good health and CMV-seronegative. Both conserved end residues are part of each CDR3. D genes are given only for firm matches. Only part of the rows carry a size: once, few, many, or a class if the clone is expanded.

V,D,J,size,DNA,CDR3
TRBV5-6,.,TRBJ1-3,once,TGTGCCAGCAGCTCTAGAGGTTACTCTGGAAACACCATATATTTT,CASSSRGYSGNTIYF
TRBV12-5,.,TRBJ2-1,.,TGTGCTAGTGGTTTGGTAGGGGCAGGGTTTGTTTTAGGTGAGCAGTTCTTC,CASGLVGAGFVLGEQFF
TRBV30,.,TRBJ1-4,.,TGTGCCTGGAGTGTATTGGGCCATCGACCCTTAAATGAAAAACTGTTTTTT,CAWSVLGHRPLNEKLFF
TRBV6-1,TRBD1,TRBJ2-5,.,TGTGCCAGCAGAATAGACAGGGGGCGAGAGACCCAGTACTTC,CASRIDRGRETQYF
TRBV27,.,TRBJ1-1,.,TGTGCCAGCTGGTCAGGGGTCCCTGAAGCTTTCTTT,CASWSGVPEAFF
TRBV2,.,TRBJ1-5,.,TGTGCCAGCAGACTGAGCAATCAGCCCCAGCATTTT,CASRLSNQPQHF
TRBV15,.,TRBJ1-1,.,TGTGCCACCAGCAGAGATGGGAGGGTGGACACTGAAGCTTTCTTT,CATSRDGRVDTEAFF
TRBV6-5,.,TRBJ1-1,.,TGTGCCAGCAGTTACTCGCCGACAATCACTGAAGCTTTCTTT,CASSYSPTITEAFF
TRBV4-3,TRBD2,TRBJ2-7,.,TGCGCCAGCAGCCTAGCGGGAGGGAGGGGCGAGCAGTACTTC,CASSLAGGRGEQYF
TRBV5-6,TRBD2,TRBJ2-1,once,TGTGCCAGCAGCTTGGAACTAGCGGGCCCCAATGAGCAGTTCTTC,CASSLELAGPNEQFF
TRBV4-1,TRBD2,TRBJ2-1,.,TGCGCCAGCAGCCAAGTTCCTAGCGGGGGTACAGGGGAGCAGTTCTTC,CASSQVPSGGTGEQFF
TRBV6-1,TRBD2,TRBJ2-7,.,TGTGCCAGCAGACTAGCGAACTACGAGCAGTACTTC,CASRLANYEQYF
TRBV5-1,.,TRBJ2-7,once,TGCGCCAGCAGCCCCTGGGGGGGGCTAGGCGAGCAGTACTTC,CASSPWGGLGEQYF
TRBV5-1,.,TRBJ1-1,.,TGCGCCAGCAGCTTGGGATGGGCATCTAACACTGAAGCTTTCTTT,CASSLGWASNTEAFF
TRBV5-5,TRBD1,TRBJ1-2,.,TGTGCCAGCAGTCCAACAGGGGTTACTAACTATGGCTACACCTTC,CASSPTGVTNYGYTF
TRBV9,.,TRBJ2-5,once,TGTGCCAGCAGCCCCAGACCCGGGTCCTCCACCCTCCAAGAGACCCAGTACTTC,CASSPRPGSSTLQETQYF
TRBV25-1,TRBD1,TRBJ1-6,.,TGTGCCAGCAGTGTTACTCGGACAGGATTTAATTCACCCCTCCACTTT,CASSVTRTGFNSPLHF
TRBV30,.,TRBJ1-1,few,TGTGCCTGGAGTGTGCAGGTGAACACTGAAGCTTTCTTT,CAWSVQVNTEAFF
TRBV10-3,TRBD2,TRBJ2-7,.,TGTGCCATCGCAAAGGCGGGGGGGGGCGAGCAGTACTTC,CAIAKAGGGEQYF
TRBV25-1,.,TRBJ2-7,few,TGTGCCAGCAGTGAATCTGGCAGCTACGAGCAGTACTTC,CASSESGSYEQYF
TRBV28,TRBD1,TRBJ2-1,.,TGTGCCAGCAGTTTACGAGTGACAGGGATCCCCTACAATGAGCAGTTCTTC,CASSLRVTGIPYNEQFF
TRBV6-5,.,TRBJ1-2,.,TGTGCCAGCAAAAACAGGGCGGACTACACCTTC,CASKNRADYTF
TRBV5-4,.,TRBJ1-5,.,TGTGCCAGCAGCTTACAGGGCTCGGGTCAGCCCCAGCATTTT,CASSLQGSGQPQHF
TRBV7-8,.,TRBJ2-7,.,TGTGCCAGCAGCCTATCGGACAGAAGTTACGAGCAGTACTTC,CASSLSDRSYEQYF
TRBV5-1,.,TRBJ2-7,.,TGCGCCAGCAGCTTGGTTCTCGGGGGCTACGAGCAGTACTTC,CASSLVLGGYEQYF
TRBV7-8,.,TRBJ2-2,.,TGTGCCAGCAGCTTCACAGAATCCAACACCGGGGAGCTGTTTTTT,CASSFTESNTGELFF
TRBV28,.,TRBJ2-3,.,TGTGCCAGCAGTTTAGCGGGCACAGATACGCAGTATTTT,CASSLAGTDTQYF
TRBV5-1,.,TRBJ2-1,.,TGCGCCAGCAGCGGCGGGACCTCCGGGGATAATGAGCAGTTCTTC,CASSGGTSGDNEQFF